Reported below is one TCR beta chain. Antigen unknown. The data were taken from a study of cytomegalovirus exposure and HLA in healthy donors. V lost 8 bases and J lost 5; bases outside the gene matches: 4. Germline V gene lookup returns CDR1 SGHAT and CDR2 FQDESV (reference sequence). This CDR3 has 13 residues. Researchers ran the PCR with 60 Vbeta and 13 Jbeta primers. The data were produced by immunoSEQ multiplex PCR, yet TCRdb's version contains in-frame clones alone and is incomplete. The sample has roughly 160,000 clones, approximately 77% seen once. Study-wide results and limits: The classifier was said to identify cytomegalovirus status with high specificity and sensitivity. Among the most significant clusters, several appeared linked to common viral pathogens in a later analysis. Segments of the TCR beta V type were, in most cases, productive about 87% or about 30% of the time in an earlier analysis.

The clonotype comes from a female donor in good health and CMV-seronegative. The sample taken for sequencing was PBMCs. The chain joins TRBV11-1 to TRBJ2-5; TRBD1 aligns across 11 bases. CDR3 in DNA: TGTGCCAGCGAGAGGGACAGGGGGGAGACCCAGTACTTC. Its translation is CASERDRGETQYF.